This T cell receptor (beta chain) was found in a study of memory CD4+ T cells and cytomegalovirus serostatus. Sequencing used immunoSEQ multiplex PCR; TCRdb keeps in-frame clones, though not all of them. The table shows more than 35,000 clones, with about 80% occurring only once. Germline V gene data show CDR1 as SGDLS and CDR2 as YYNGEE. CDR3 size: 15 residues. V shed 4 bases, J shed 6 bases, and the junction held 9 bases outside the gene matches. The sort gate was single viable CD3+CD4+CD8-CD45RO+ cells for memory CD4+ T cells. Total CD4+ T cells were enriched by CD4 positive selection. The sequencing input was memory CD4+ T cells from blood. This TCR came from an adult in good health and CMV-seropositive. The rearrangement joins TRBV9 to TRBJ2-2, with TRBD2 identical over 7 bases. CDR3 sequence (DNA): TGTGCCAGCAGCAGGATGGGGGGGAGTGCCGGGGAGCTGTTTTTT. Amino acids: CASSRMGGSAGELFF.